These 28 T cell receptor beta chains share one sample of origin, sequenced in a study of T-cell reconstitution after alpha-beta-depleted transplantation in children. The TCRbeta library was prepared with unique molecular identifiers. Via MiXCR, TCRdb re-called the PCR reads, giving one row per CDR3 protein. The sample lists 120,000 to 150,000 distinct CDR3 sequences, more than 8% occurring once. The input for sequencing was PBMCs, mostly from graft donor cells, taken 180 days after TCRalphabeta/CD19-depleted stem cell transplant. Receptors originate from a female patient aged 2-9 years who had a stem cell transplant for congenital amegakaryocytic thrombocytopenia, so the T cells may come from the graft donor.

This clonotype occurred many times. The genes are TRBV4-1 and TRBJ2-3; TRBD1 might be the D (5 bases). V lost 2 bases and J 4 bases, leaving 13 bases between the germline ends. The V gene's germline CDR1 is MGHRA and CDR2 YSYEKL. This CDR3 contains 15 residues. CDR3 DNA sequence: TGCGCCAGCAGCCAACATGGGGCCCCGGCAGATACGCAGTATTTT. Its translation is CASSQHGAPADTQYF.

This clonotype was detected ten times or more. This chain connects TRBV29-1 to TRBJ2-1, with 8 bases matching TRBD2. The CDR3 runs 15 residues. V trimming: 2 bases; J trimming: 0 bases; junction bases outside the gene matches: 3. Germline V CDR1 and CDR2: SQVTM, ANQGSEA. CDR3 sequence: CSVERRGDSYNEQFF. CDR3 nucleotide sequence: TGCAGCGTTGAACGGCGGGGGGACTCCTACAATGAGCAGTTCTTC.

This rearrangement joins TRBV28 to TRBJ2-1; D gene unclear. Trimming pared 7 bases from V and 1 base from J, leaving 23 bases between. Germline V gene lookup returns CDR1 MDHEN and CDR2 SYDVKM. CDR3 length: 18 amino acids. In DNA form, the CDR3 reads TGTGCCAGCACCCGGGCCCCCCCCGGGTTTTGGTCCTACAATGAGCAGTTCTTC. Translated: CASTRAPPGFWSYNEQFF.

This clonotype was observed a few times. The chain uses TRBV29-1 and TRBJ2-2; the D gene is possibly TRBD1 (6 bases). The CDR3 runs to 13 residues. Trimming shortened V by 3 bases and J by 6 bases, and 11 bases separated the two germline ends. Germline values: CDR1 SQVTM, CDR2 ANQGSEA. CDR3 nucleotide sequence: TGCAGCGTTGACCGCACAGGGTCCGGGGAGCTGTTTTTT. This sequence encodes CSVDRTGSGELFF.

This rearrangement joins TRBV28 to TRBJ2-7; maybe TRBD2 (6 bases). Trimming removed 3 bases at V and 3 bases at J, with 15 bases between. Germline CDR1 reads MDHEN; CDR2 reads SYDVKM. The CDR3 consists of 15 residues. The CDR3 sequence: CASSFSLGRGYEQYF. The DNA for the CDR3 is TGTGCCAGCAGTTTTTCCCTCGGGCGGGGCTACGAGCAGTACTTC.

This clonotype appeared many times. J is TRBJ2-2 and V is TRBV20-1; 16 nucleotides line up with TRBD2. Unmatched junction bases numbered 3, after V lost 5 bases and J lost 6 bases. The CDR3 loop spans 15 amino acids. CDR1 is DFQATT, CDR2 SNEGSKA, per germline (reference sequence). CDR3 sequence: CSASGLAGGPGELFF. CDR3 nucleotide sequence: TGCAGTGCTTCGGGACTAGCGGGGGGGCCCGGGGAGCTGTTTTTT.

There are many counts of this clonotype. The chain carries TRBV5-1 and TRBJ2-6; no clear D gene. Germline V lookup: CDR1 SGHRS, CDR2 YFSETQ. The CDR3 sequence is 15 residues long. The germline V and J ends were trimmed by 1 base and 1 base, with 6 bases remaining between them. CDR3 region: CASSLFGSGANVLTF. CDR3 DNA sequence: TGCGCCAGCAGCTTGTTCGGGTCTGGGGCCAACGTCCTGACTTTC.

This clonotype was found many times. The chain employs TRBV5-1 and TRBJ2-1, with 7 bases that match TRBD1. The CDR3 sequence is 11 residues long. V lost 4 bases, J lost 12 bases, and 4 bases stayed unmatched. The V gene's germline CDR1 is SGHRS and CDR2 YFSETQ. DNA of the CDR3: TGCGCCAGCAGCACAGGGGCGCGGCAGTTCTTC. This translates into CASSTGARQFF.

This clonotype has at least ten counts. The V and J genes are TRBV25-1 and TRBJ2-5, with D maybe TRBD1 (6 bases). Germline CDR1 and CDR2: MGHDK and SYGVNS. This CDR3 comprises 15 residues. Trimming cost V 3 bases and J 7 bases, with 18 bases left between them. The CDR3 is CASSDALPGEVTQYF. The CDR3, as DNA: TGTGCCAGCAGTGACGCCCTCCCAGGGGAAGTGACCCAGTACTTC.

This clonotype was seen only a few times. The chain recombines TRBV7-2 with TRBJ2-1, with 7 bases aligning to TRBD2. Germline lookup yields CDR1 SGHTA and CDR2 FQGNSA. V was pared by 1 base and J by 4 bases, with 7 bases of the junction left unmatched. The CDR3 contains 16 residues. The CDR3 DNA follows: TGTGCCAGCAGCTTAGTGACTAGCATTGGGTACAATGAGCAGTTCTTC. Its translation: CASSLVTSIGYNEQFF.

The sample holds a few counts of this clonotype. The chain couples TRBV5-5 to TRBJ1-6; D perhaps matches TRBD1 (6 bases). This CDR3 contains 16 residues. CDR1 is SGHKS and CDR2 is YYEKEE in the germline V gene (reference sequence). The V and J ends lost 3 bases and 9 bases respectively, with 19 bases between them. This chain's CDR3 is CASSSKGGANGSPLHF. DNA of the CDR3: TGTGCCAGCAGCTCAAAGGGGGGCGCGAACGGTTCACCCCTCCACTTT. Variable domain in full (rest from reference TRBV5-5 and TRBJ1-6): DAGVTQSPTHLIKTRGQQVTLRCSPISGHKSVSWYQQVLGQGPQFIFQYYEKEERGRGNFPDRFSARQFPNYSSELNVNALLLGDSALYLCASSSKGGANGSPLHFGNGTRLTVT.

This clonotype has at least ten counts. The chain couples TRBV5-1 to TRBJ2-7; D may be TRBD2 (5 bases). The CDR3 is made up of 14 amino acids. Between the trimmed V and J ends, which lost 0 bases and 2 bases, there was a span of 9 bases. Germline V gene lookup returns CDR1 SGHRS and CDR2 YFSETQ. The CDR3, as DNA: TGCGCCAGCAGCTTGGTGCCGGGGACCTACGAGCAGTACTTC. Amino acids: CASSLVPGTYEQYF. The entire variable domain, with the rest obtained from reference TRBV5-1 and TRBJ2-7, is as follows: KAGVTQTPRYLIKTRGQQVTLSCSPISGHRSVSWYQQTPGQGLQFLFEYFSETQRNKGNFPGRFSGRQFSNSRSEMNVSTLELGDSALYLCASSLVPGTYEQYFGPGTRLTVT.

This clonotype was counted at least ten times. The V call is TRBV28, the J call TRBJ2-2; unclear D gene. This CDR3 is 15 amino acids long. With 3 bases removed from V and 1 base from J, the gap between germline ends came to 9 bases. Germline CDR1 is MDHEN and CDR2 is SYDVKM. The CDR3 region is CASSLVYLNTGELFF. CDR3 DNA sequence: TGTGCCAGCAGTTTGGTCTACTTGAACACCGGGGAGCTGTTTTTT.

This clonotype was seen only a few times. The V and J genes are TRBV7-2 and TRBJ2-4; no clear D. The CDR3 consists of 14 residues. Germline V lookup: CDR1 SGHTA, CDR2 FQGNSA. V was pared by 2 bases and J by 5 bases, with 10 bases between. The CDR3 nucleotides are TGTGCCAGCAGCTTAAGGGTCGGAGAAAACATTCAGTACTTC. Translated, it gives CASSLRVGENIQYF.

As to this clonotype: Being one base from a much bigger clone, this may be a read error. V and J are TRBV16 and TRBJ2-1; D is unresolved. This CDR3 comprises 13 residues. The germline V gene encodes CDR1 KGHSY and CDR2 FQNENV. CDR3 bases: TGTTCCAGCAGCCTTTCACTGAACAATGAGCAGTTCTTC. This gives the protein CSSSLSLNNEQFF.

This clonotype has at least ten counts. The rearrangement uses TRBV29-1 and TRBJ2-1; D may be TRBD2 (5 bases). Trimming shortened V by 6 bases and J by 0 bases, and 15 bases separated the two germline ends. Germline loops: CDR1 SQVTM, CDR2 ANQGSEA. The CDR3 length is 15 residues. This CDR3 is CSVDAGLSSYNEQFF. The CDR3 nucleotides read TGCAGCGTCGATGCGGGCCTCAGCTCCTACAATGAGCAGTTCTTC.

This clonotype has at least ten counts. The rearrangement uses TRBV7-8 and TRBJ2-1, with 8 bases that match TRBD2. This CDR3 region has 16 residues. The V and J ends lost 4 bases and 1 base, in that order; junction bases with no gene match: 6. CDR1 is SGHVS and CDR2 is FQNEAQ in the germline V gene. CDR3 DNA sequence: TGTGCCAGCAGCTCCCGGACTAGCTGGTCCTACAATGAGCAGTTCTTC. It is translated as CASSSRTSWSYNEQFF.

The chain couples TRBV7-8 to TRBJ2-3, with TRBD2 identical over 10 bases. J gave up 6 bases and V 5 bases, and 11 bases lay outside the gene matches. This CDR3 is 16 amino acids long. Germline CDR1 and CDR2: SGHVS and FQNEAQ. The CDR3 DNA follows: TGTGCCAGCAGCATCAAGCGGGGGGGCCTGTCTGATACGCAGTATTTT. This sequence encodes CASSIKRGGLSDTQYF.

This clonotype was counted between two and nine times. V and J are TRBV15 and TRBJ2-1; D possibly matches TRBD1 or TRBD2 (5 bases each). There are 18 residues in the CDR3. The V end lost 3 bases, the J end lost 9 bases, and 27 bases lay between the germline ends. The germline CDR1 and CDR2 sequences are LNHNV and YYDKDF (reference sequence). The CDR3 bases are TGTGCCACCAGCAGCTACGGTCGGGGCCAGGGTGTTGGTCCTGAGCAGTTCTTC. Its translation: CATSSYGRGQGVGPEQFF.

This clonotype was seen only a few times. A read error may explain this, as a much larger clone is one base away. The chain employs TRBV6-6 and TRBJ2-3; D may be TRBD2 (5 bases). CDR1 is MNHNY, CDR2 SVGAGI, per germline (reference sequence). This CDR3 region has 14 residues. The CDR3 DNA sequence: TGTTCCAGCAGTTATACTAGGCCCACAGATACGCAGTATTTT. This sequence encodes CSSSYTRPTDTQYF.

In this sample, this clonotype turned up many times. The genes are TRBV12-3 or TRBV12-4 and TRBJ2-3; the D gene could be TRBD1 or TRBD2 (5 bases each). Trimming removed 5 bases at V and 6 bases at J, with 12 bases between. The CDR3 covers 13 residues. CDR3: CASSRDRPDTQYF. The CDR3 DNA reads as TGTGCCAGCAGTCGGGACCGCCCCGATACGCAGTATTTT.

This clonotype was counted ten times or more. The V gene is TRBV5-1, the J gene TRBJ2-7; 8 bases are a match to TRBD1. Germline loops: CDR1 SGHRS, CDR2 YFSETQ. With 4 bases clipped from V and 4 bases from J, the junction kept 4 bases outside the gene matches. CDR3 length equals 13 residues. The CDR3 loop is CASSRDRPYEQYF. The CDR3 DNA reads TGCGCCAGCAGCCGGGACAGGCCGTACGAGCAGTACTTC.

This clonotype has more than one count but fewer than ten. This chain joins TRBV2 and TRBJ1-2, with D uncertain. Germline V gene data show CDR1 as SNHLY and CDR2 as FYNNEI. CDR3 length: 13 residues. V shed 7 bases and J shed 3 bases, with 12 bases lying between them. CDR3 sequence (DNA): TGTGCCAGCAATGAGGGCGCTTACTATGGCTACACCTTC. Translating gives CASNEGAYYGYTF. The whole variable domain, filled in from reference TRBV2 and TRBJ1-2, reads EPEVTQTPSHQVTQMGQEVILRCVPISNHLYFYWYRQILGQKVEFLVSFYNNEISEKSEIFDDQFSVERPDGSNFTLKIRSTKLEDSAMYFCASNEGAYYGYTFGSGTRLTVV.

In the case of this clonotype: A much larger clone differs from this one at a single base, so this may be a read error. This chain joins TRBV10-3 and TRBJ2-1; TRBD2 aligns across 11 bases. CDR3 length equals 13 residues. Germline CDR1 reads ENHRY; CDR2 reads SYGVKD. This CDR3 is CAIALAGGYERFF. The CDR3 DNA sequence: TGTGCCATCGCCCTAGCGGGGGGATATGAGCGGTTCTTC.

This clonotype appeared many times. V gene TRBV5-1 combines with J gene TRBJ2-2, with D perhaps matching TRBD1 (6 bases). This CDR3 has 15 amino acids. Trimming left V 0 bases short and J 4 bases short, with 10 bases between. Per the germline V gene, CDR1 is SGHRS and CDR2 is YFSETQ. CDR3 amino acids: CASSLEGGPTGELFF. The CDR3 DNA follows: TGCGCCAGCAGCTTGGAAGGGGGACCCACCGGGGAGCTGTTTTTT. Full variable domain (outside the CDR3, taken from reference TRBV5-1 and TRBJ2-2): KAGVTQTPRYLIKTRGQQVTLSCSPISGHRSVSWYQQTPGQGLQFLFEYFSETQRNKGNFPGRFSGRQFSNSRSEMNVSTLELGDSALYLCASSLEGGPTGELFFGEGSRLTVL.

The chain combines TRBV6-5 with TRBJ2-3; 8 bases line up with TRBD1. In germline, CDR1 is MNHEY, CDR2 SVGAGI. CDR3 size: 17 residues. Unmatched junction bases numbered 7, after V lost 1 base and J lost 1 base. CDR3 bases: TGTGCCAGCAGTTACTTGGGACAGGAATGGGGCACAGATACGCAGTATTTT. As protein: CASSYLGQEWGTDTQYF.

This clonotype was recorded at least ten times. The gene calls are TRBV7-2 and TRBJ2-5; D call uncertain. Trimming removed 1 base at V and 7 bases at J, with 10 bases between. CDR1 and CDR2 (germline): SGHTA, FQGNSA. This CDR3 contains 13 residues. As DNA, the CDR3 is TGTGCCAGCAGCTTAGGATCATCCCCGACCCAGTACTTC. Its translation: CASSLGSSPTQYF.

This clonotype was counted many times. The rearrangement uses TRBV20-1 and TRBJ2-1; no firm D call. This CDR3 is built from 11 residues. Looked up from germline, CDR1 is DFQATT and CDR2 is SNEGSKA (reference sequence). Trimming took off 5 bases at V and 9 bases at J, with 11 bases between the two ends. CDR3 nucleotide sequence: TGCAGTGCTGGCGATCTTGGTGAGCAGTTCTTC. It translates to CSAGDLGEQFF.